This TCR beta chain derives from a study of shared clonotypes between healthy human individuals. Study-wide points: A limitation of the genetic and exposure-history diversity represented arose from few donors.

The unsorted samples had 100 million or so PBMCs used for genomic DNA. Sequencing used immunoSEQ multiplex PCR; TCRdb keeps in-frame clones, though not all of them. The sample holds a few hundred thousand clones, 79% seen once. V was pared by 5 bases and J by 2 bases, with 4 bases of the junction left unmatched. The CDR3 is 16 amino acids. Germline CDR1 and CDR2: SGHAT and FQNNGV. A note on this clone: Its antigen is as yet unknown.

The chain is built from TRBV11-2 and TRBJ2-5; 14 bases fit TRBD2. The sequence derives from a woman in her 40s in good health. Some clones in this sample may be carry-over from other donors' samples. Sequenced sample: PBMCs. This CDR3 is CASSPRLAGGQETQYF. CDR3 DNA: TGTGCCAGCAGCCCGCGACTAGCGGGAGGGCAAGAGACCCAGTACTTC.